The 24 T cell receptor beta chains below all came from one sample that was sequenced in a study of blood T cell repertoires in COVID-19 (TCRdb year 2020). The library was generated by the immunoSEQ multiplex PCR assay. Entries here come from immuneACCESS through TCRdb and include only in-frame sequences with V and J called. Some clones fail to appear in such tables; in the studies checked, an unresolved V gene covers under half of the shortfall, and the cause of the remainder is unknown. The sample profile shows 200,000 to 250,000 clones; roughly 85% of them were found once. Jointly, the top ten make up less than 4% of the sample. Sequenced input: peripheral blood. Every receptor here comes from a woman in her late teens or twenties with acute or convalescent COVID-19.

This chain joins TRBV6-2 or TRBV6-3 and TRBJ2-5, with D possibly matching TRBD2 (5 bases). The V gene's germline CDR1 is MNHEY and CDR2 SVGEGT. There are 14 residues in the CDR3. V shed 2 bases and J shed 0 bases, with 7 bases lying between them. CDR3 region: CASSYRLHQETQYF. The CDR3 nucleotides are TGTGCCAGCAGTTACCGACTACACCAAGAGACCCAGTACTTC.

The chain couples TRBV28 to TRBJ2-7, with unresolved D. The V gene's germline CDR1 is MDHEN and CDR2 SYDVKM. Trimming removed 8 bases from V and 5 bases from J, with 19 bases in between. There are 14 residues in the CDR3. The CDR3: CASQPGPFADEQYF. CDR3 DNA sequence: TGTGCCAGCCAGCCAGGCCCCTTCGCAGACGAGCAGTACTTC.

The rearrangement links TRBV30 to TRBJ2-7; D gene uncertain. CDR3 length: 13 residues. The germline V and J ends were trimmed by 4 bases and 1 base, with 11 bases remaining between them. The germline CDR1 and CDR2 sequences are GTSNPN and SVGIG (reference sequence). The CDR3 sequence: CAWTPPGSYEQYF. The CDR3 nucleotides are TGTGCCTGGACCCCGCCGGGTTCCTACGAGCAGTACTTC.

This chain uses TRBV12-3 or TRBV12-4 with TRBJ2-1; TRBD2 agrees at 8 bases. Losses at the gene ends were 7 bases for V and 3 bases for J; bases not matched to a gene: 2. The length of the CDR3 is 13 residues. For the CDR3, the DNA is TGTGCCAGCAACAGCGGGAGCTACAATGAGCAGTTCTTC. It yields the protein CASNSGSYNEQFF.

The chain combines TRBV6-1 with TRBJ1-5; D is ambiguous. This CDR3 contains 16 residues. CDR1 is MNHNS, CDR2 SASEGT, per germline. V was clipped by 5 bases and J by 0 bases, with 14 bases between them. CDR3 sequence reads: CASSKEGRVSNQPQHF. Here the CDR3 DNA reads TGTGCCAGCAGTAAAGAAGGGAGGGTTAGCAATCAGCCCCAGCATTTT.

In this sample, this clone turned up once. The gene calls are TRBV21-1 and TRBJ1-2; TRBD1, the table's D call, was not compared with the DNA. TRBV21-1 is an annotated pseudogene. This CDR3 region has 17 residues. The CDR3: CASSKEEVFRGQGLRRF. The CDR3 DNA sequence: TGTGCCAGCAGCAAAGAGGAGGTTTTTCGGGGCCAGGGGCTCCGCCGCTTC.

The chain couples TRBV6-2 or TRBV6-3 to TRBJ2-1, with 8 bases fitting TRBD2. Germline CDR1 and CDR2: MNHEY and SVGEGT. The CDR3 consists of 20 residues. The V and J ends lost 4 bases and 3 bases, in that order; junction bases with no gene match: 20. This chain's CDR3 is CASSSLISGIPPAGYNEQFF. CDR3 nucleotides: TGTGCCAGCAGTTCCCTAATTAGCGGGATCCCCCCTGCGGGCTACAATGAGCAGTTCTTC.

This clone was counted a few times. The genes are TRBV5-1 and TRBJ1-6, with a weak D call TRBD1 (6 bases). Trimming took 4 bases from V and 10 from J, leaving 15 bases between them. CDR3 length: 14 residues. Germline V lookup: CDR1 SGHRS, CDR2 YFSETQ. DNA for the CDR3: TGCGCCAGCAGCAACGACAGGCCGGGGTCACCCCTCCACTTT. Encoded protein: CASSNDRPGSPLHF.

The chain couples TRBV6-6 to TRBJ1-4; tentative D call: TRBD1 (6 bases). The length of the CDR3 is 13 residues. The V end lost 7 bases, the J end lost 7 bases, and 13 bases lay between the germline ends. Per germline, CDR1 MNHNY and CDR2 SVGAGI (reference sequence). CDR3 DNA sequence: TGTGCCAGCATTAGGGGGTCGGGTGAAAAACTGTTTTTT. Translating gives CASIRGSGEKLFF.

This clone was counted once. The V and J genes are TRBV5-4 and TRBJ2-3; D gene unclear. V was clipped by 3 bases and J by 1 base, with 12 bases between them. Germline V CDR1 and CDR2: SGHNT, YYREEE (reference sequence). This CDR3 region has 15 residues. The CDR3 DNA follows: TGTGCCAGCAGCTCGCCGGGTAGCCGCACAGATACGCAGTATTTT. Translating it yields CASSSPGSRTDTQYF.

This chain links TRBV6-1 with TRBJ2-2, with D unclear. V was cut by 2 bases and J by 6 bases, with 7 bases left in between. Germline CDR1 is MNHNS and CDR2 is SASEGT. This CDR3 comprises 13 residues. The CDR3 bases are TGTGCCAGCAGTGAATGGCCCCCCGGGGAGCTGTTTTTT. Encoded protein: CASSEWPPGELFF.

The chain recombines TRBV5-4 with TRBJ2-7, with a weak D call TRBD2 (7 bases). The CDR3 is 20 amino acids. The V and J ends lost 4 bases and 0 bases respectively, with 29 bases between them. CDR1 and CDR2 (germline): SGHNT, YYREEE (reference sequence). CDR3 in DNA: TGTGCCAGCAGCCTGTCGATGGGGGGGGGCGCTGGGTACCCCTCCTACGAGCAGTACTTC. It encodes CASSLSMGGGAGYPSYEQYF.

The J gene is TRBJ1-5, the V gene TRBV6-5; 11 bases are a match to TRBD1. The CDR3 loop spans 15 amino acids. Germline V lookup: CDR1 MNHEY, CDR2 SVGAGI. The junction had 9 bases not matched to a gene; V was cut back by 6 bases and J by 8 bases. This chain's CDR3 is CASSPGTGGLEPQHF. CDR3 bases: TGTGCCAGCAGCCCCGGGACAGGGGGTTTGGAGCCCCAGCATTTT.

This clone was observed at least ten times. The rearrangement links TRBV9 to TRBJ2-1; TRBD2 aligns across 11 bases. J gave up 3 bases and V 3 bases, and 8 bases lay outside the gene matches. This CDR3 is built from 17 residues. CDR1 is SGDLS and CDR2 is YYNGEE in the germline V gene. The CDR3: CASSATAGTSGYNEQFF. The CDR3 coding sequence is TGTGCCAGCAGCGCCACAGCCGGGACTAGCGGCTACAATGAGCAGTTCTTC. The whole variable domain, remainder taken from reference TRBV9 and TRBJ2-1, is DSGVTQTPKHLITATGQRVTLRCSPRSGDLSVYWYQQSLDQGLQFLIQYYNGEERAKGNILERFSAQQFPDLHSELNLSSLELGDSALYFCASSATAGTSGYNEQFFGPGTRLTVL.

This clone has just one count. The chain joins TRBV4-3 to TRBJ2-5; 8 positions agree with TRBD1. Unmatched junction bases numbered 13, after V lost 6 bases and J lost 1 base. Germline V CDR1 and CDR2: LGHNA, YSLEER. CDR3 length equals 17 residues. CDR3 sequence (DNA): TGCGCCAGCAGTCTGAACGGACAGGGTGGGGGCCAAGAGACCCAGTACTTC. It encodes CASSLNGQGGGQETQYF.

The gene calls are TRBV6-5 and TRBJ2-4; a possible D gene is TRBD1 (6 bases). The CDR3 runs 14 residues. V lost 2 bases, J lost 4 bases, and 9 bases lay in between. Per the germline V gene, CDR1 is MNHEY and CDR2 is SVGAGI. CDR3 DNA: TGTGCCAGCAGTTACAGGGACAAGAAAAACATTCAGTACTTC. Translated: CASSYRDKKNIQYF.

The rearrangement joins TRBV6-5 to TRBJ2-7; 8 bases align to TRBD1. J gave up 1 base and V 0 bases, and 2 bases lay outside the gene matches. Per germline, CDR1 MNHEY and CDR2 SVGAGI. This CDR3 comprises 15 residues. In nucleotides, the CDR3 is TGTGCCAGCAGTTACTCCGGGACAGGTTCCTACGAGCAGTACTTC. Its protein is CASSYSGTGSYEQYF.

The rearrangement joins TRBV7-3 to TRBJ2-1; 7 nucleotides agree with TRBD1. The CDR3 loop spans 14 amino acids. Losses at the gene ends were 5 bases for V and 3 bases for J; bases not matched to a gene: 4. CDR1 SGHTA and CDR2 FQGTGA come from the germline V gene. CDR3 region: CASSPDRNYNEQFF. The CDR3 DNA sequence: TGTGCCAGCAGCCCGGACAGGAACTACAATGAGCAGTTCTTC.

The chain couples TRBV7-3 to TRBJ2-1; the match to TRBD2 covers 13 bases. Unmatched junction bases numbered 10, after V lost 2 bases and J lost 6 bases. This CDR3 is built from 18 residues. Looked up from germline, CDR1 is SGHTA and CDR2 is FQGTGA. In nucleotides, the CDR3 is TGTGCCAGCAGCTTACCCGGGACTAGCGGGAAACTATCCAATGAGCAGTTCTTC. It is translated as CASSLPGTSGKLSNEQFF.

The chain uses TRBV27 and TRBJ1-1; TRBD1 matches at 7 bases. V trimming: 3 bases; J trimming: 8 bases; junction bases outside the gene matches: 6. The CDR3 covers 13 residues. Germline V gene data show CDR1 as MNHEY and CDR2 as SMNVEV (reference sequence). The CDR3 coding sequence is TGTGCCAGCAGTTTGTCAGGGACAGCCGAAGCTTTCTTT. It translates to CASSLSGTAEAFF.

This clone has a single count. The chain employs TRBV6-2 or TRBV6-3 and TRBJ1-1; D is perhaps TRBD1 (6 bases). The CDR3 runs to 15 residues. Per germline, CDR1 MNHEY and CDR2 SVGEGT. V gave up 0 bases and J gave up 0 bases, with 8 bases separating them. The CDR3 sequence: CASSYSGQMNTEAFF. CDR3 nucleotides: TGTGCCAGCAGTTACTCCGGACAGATGAACACTGAAGCTTTCTTT.

This clone has only one observation. The chain employs TRBV28 and TRBJ1-2; D perhaps matches TRBD1 (6 bases). The CDR3 runs to 15 residues. The germline CDR1 and CDR2 sequences are MDHEN and SYDVKM. The V gene lost 1 base and the J gene lost 6 bases, with 15 bases spanning the gap. CDR3 sequence (DNA): TGTGCCAGCAGTTTATACGTTCAGGGGACCCATGGCTACACCTTC. Translating it yields CASSLYVQGTHGYTF.

J is TRBJ1-2 and V is TRBV5-1, with TRBD1 matching 10 bases. J was trimmed by 6 bases and V by 4 bases; bases with no gene match: 6. Germline V gene lookup returns CDR1 SGHRS and CDR2 YFSETQ. The CDR3 consists of 14 residues. The CDR3 region has the DNA TGCGCCAGCAGCCCCGGGGACAGGGGAAATGGCTACACCTTC. The encoded protein is CASSPGDRGNGYTF.

J is TRBJ2-1 and V is TRBV19; 7 bases map to TRBD2. Germline V gene data show CDR1 as LNHDA and CDR2 as SQIVND (reference sequence). The CDR3 runs to 13 residues. The V segment lost 8 bases and the J segment 2 bases; nucleotides outside the gene matches: 3. The CDR3 spells CASRAGAYNEQFF. The CDR3 DNA is TGTGCCAGTCGGGCGGGGGCCTACAATGAGCAGTTCTTC.